This T cell receptor (beta chain) was sequenced in a study of cytomegalovirus exposure and HLA in healthy donors. Study-level findings and limits: Later work found most CMV-associated TCR beta chains apparently HLA-restricted. It was 150 or so TCR beta chains that were listed as cytomegalovirus-associated.

The CDR3 is made up of 11 amino acids. Trimming removed 0 bases at V and 13 bases at J, with 7 bases between. Germline CDR1 is LGHNT and CDR2 is FRNRAP. Note on this clone: What it binds is not known.

60 Vbeta and 13 Jbeta primers were used in PCR. Only in-frame clones appear in the TCRdb table, and some are missing; sequencing was by immunoSEQ multiplex PCR. The sample contains 65,000 or so clones, 77% of which appear only once. The chain carries TRBV12-5 and TRBJ2-1; D may be TRBD1 (6 bases). This TCR was sampled from a woman in her thirties or forties in good health and CMV-seropositive. Sequenced sample: PBMCs. CDR3 region: CASGLVQGQFF. The DNA for the CDR3 is TGTGCTAGTGGTTTGGTACAGGGACAGTTCTTC.